This note documents a single T cell receptor beta chain sequence. The specificity of this receptor is unknown. It has no much larger one-base neighbor in the sample; base qualities were not kept. Using the deep immunoSEQ assay, TCR CDR3 regions were amplified from genomic DNA by multiplex PCR. Extracted genomic DNA from each cell subset was distributed evenly across all wells of several immunoSEQ 96-well plates, and each plate was treated as a replicate. For sorted subsets, about 200 ng genomic DNA, equal to 30,000 or so T cell genomes, was loaded into each replicate PCR. Purified libraries were measured with a Qubit 3.0 fluorometer, size-checked on a Bioanalyzer 2100, and measured again with the KAPA Library Quantification kit. Every immunoSEQ 96-well plate was sequenced on a dedicated single-read 150-cycle Illumina NextSeq 550 flow cell. From the authors' description of their analysis: Because the immunoSEQ output included only junctional sequences and no quality scores, the filtering could not be the same as the filtering used for full-length reads. To assign V/J genes and CDR3, sequences were annotated against IMGT germline references using PyIR, a Python wrapper for IgBLAST v1.9. Any read was removed if the V/J assignment was weak (E-value above 1e-6), the CDR3 was missing, or the read contained stop codons, out-of-frame junctions, or ambiguous translated residues. V3J clonotypes were defined as sequences sharing the same inferred V gene, J gene, and CDR3 amino acid sequence. Percentage overlap between repertoires was computed as shared unique clonotypes divided by the size of the smaller repertoire. Richness of each repertoire was evaluated using RTK rarefaction, the Chao1 estimator, and Recon v2.1 estimates of unobserved clonotypes. OLGA was used to compute generation probabilities for all TCRbeta clonotypes that the gDNA method yielded from four donors. Held by TCRdb, this immuneACCESS table contains in-frame sequences only and omits some clones. Under half of the omission traces to an unresolved V gene where checked; the cause of the rest is unknown. The V and J calls and clone size are taken from that table; D and trimming were inferred from the DNA. The sample table contains a few million clones; only one count was recorded for more than 90% of them. Roughly 0.13% of the sample rests with the top ten.

The germline V gene (reference sequence) gives CDR1 as MNHEY and CDR2 as SMNVEV. The CDR3 spans 15 residues, from the cysteine through the phenylalanine. The DNA shown is the 45-base CDR3, in frame from base 1. The germline ends are 15 bases apart after V is trimmed by 5 bases and J by 3 bases. The data derive from a study of shared clonotypes between healthy human individuals (dated by TCRdb to 2018 to 2021). For the wider study: The cohort included three men and a couple of women between 18 and 49 years of age. Per donor, three plates each were used for CD4 naive and CD4 memory, two for CD8 naive, and one for CD8 memory. The study deeply sequenced blood TCR repertoires of about 5 healthy adults to estimate repertoire size and the extent of clonotype sharing between individuals. Libraries were prepared and TCR repertoires were sequenced by different laboratories using diverse techniques, in order to increase sequencing depth and limit assay-specific biases. Per donor, leukapheresis produced somewhere between about 0.8 and 9 billion PBMCs. What the study reported, not specific to this receptor: Even with the large sequencing depth, rarefaction of the sorted-subset datasets indicated that sequencing was incomplete. Pairwise subsampling indicated that sequencing depth was expected to affect the degree of clonotype sharing among donors. The genetic and exposure-history diversity represented was limited by the small number of donors. Clonotypes shared by all four sorted-subset donors showed higher generation probabilities than non-shared clonotypes. Only blood was sampled, and tissue TCR repertoires likely differ from those in blood. About 5% of naive CD4, approximately 3.7% of naive CD8, 2% to 2.5% of memory CD4, and roughly 0.4% of memory CD8 clonotypes were shared across four donors. Estimated clonotype richness was generally larger for naive than for memory subsets.

Donors were healthy HIV-negative adults with no recently reported acute infections or vaccinations. All donors were Caucasian adults living in Nashville, Tennessee, USA. CD4+ T cells were enriched by magnetic negative selection, after which naive cells were positively selected on CD45RA and the negative fraction was taken as the memory subset. After blood collection by leukapheresis, PBMCs were isolated using Ficoll-Histopaque density gradient centrifugation and then cryopreserved in the vapor phase of liquid nitrogen. Purity and quantity of every magnetically sorted T cell population were checked by analytical flow cytometry. From each sorted fraction, genomic DNA was isolated and quantified by UV absorbance on a Nanodrop 2000c.

This sequence was found in a man between 18 and 29 years old in good health. The chain was built from TRBV27 and TRBJ2-3, with no confident D gene call. Sequencing used naive CD4+ T cells sorted from blood. The intended sense of this specimen's cell subset or site label: CD45RA+ positively selected. The DNA reads TGTGCCAGCAGTCCAGGATACACCTGGACAGATACGCAGTATTTT. This is translated as CASSPGYTWTDTQYF.